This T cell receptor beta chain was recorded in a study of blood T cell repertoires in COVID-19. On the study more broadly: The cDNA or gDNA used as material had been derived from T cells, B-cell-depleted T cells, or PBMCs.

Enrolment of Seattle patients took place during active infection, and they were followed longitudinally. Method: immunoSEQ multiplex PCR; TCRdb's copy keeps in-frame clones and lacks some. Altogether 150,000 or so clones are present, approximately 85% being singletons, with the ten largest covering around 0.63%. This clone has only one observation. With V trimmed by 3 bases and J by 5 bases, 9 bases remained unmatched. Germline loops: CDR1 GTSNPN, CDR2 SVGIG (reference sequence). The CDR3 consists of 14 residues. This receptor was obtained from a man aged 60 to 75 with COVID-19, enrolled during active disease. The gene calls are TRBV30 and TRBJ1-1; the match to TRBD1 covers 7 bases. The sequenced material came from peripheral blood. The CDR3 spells CAWRRTGGPTEAFF. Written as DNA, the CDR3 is TGTGCCTGGAGGAGGACAGGCGGGCCTACTGAAGCTTTCTTT.